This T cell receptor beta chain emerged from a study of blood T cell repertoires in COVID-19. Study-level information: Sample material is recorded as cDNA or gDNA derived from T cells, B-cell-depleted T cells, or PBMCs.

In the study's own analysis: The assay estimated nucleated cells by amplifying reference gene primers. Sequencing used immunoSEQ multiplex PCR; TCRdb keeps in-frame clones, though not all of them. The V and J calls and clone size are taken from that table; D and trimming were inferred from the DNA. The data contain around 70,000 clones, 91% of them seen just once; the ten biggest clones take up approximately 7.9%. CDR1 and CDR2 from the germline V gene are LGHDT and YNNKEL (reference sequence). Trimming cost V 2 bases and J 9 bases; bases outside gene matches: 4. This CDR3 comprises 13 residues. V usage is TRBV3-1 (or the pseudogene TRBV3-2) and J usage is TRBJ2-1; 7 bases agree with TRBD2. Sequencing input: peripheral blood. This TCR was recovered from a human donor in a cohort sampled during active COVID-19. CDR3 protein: CASSQSGGGEQFF. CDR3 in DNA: TGTGCCAGCAGCCAAAGTGGCGGGGGTGAGCAGTTCTTC.